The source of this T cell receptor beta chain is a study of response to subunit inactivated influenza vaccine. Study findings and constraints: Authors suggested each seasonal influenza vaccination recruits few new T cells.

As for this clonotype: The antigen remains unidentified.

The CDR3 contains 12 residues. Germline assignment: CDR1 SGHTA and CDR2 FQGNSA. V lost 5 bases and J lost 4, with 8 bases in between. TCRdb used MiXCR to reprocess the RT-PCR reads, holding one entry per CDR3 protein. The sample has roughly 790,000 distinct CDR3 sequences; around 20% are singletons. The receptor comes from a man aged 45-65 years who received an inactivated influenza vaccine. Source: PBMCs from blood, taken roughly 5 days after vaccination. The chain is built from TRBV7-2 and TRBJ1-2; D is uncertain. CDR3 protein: CASSGGFYGYTF. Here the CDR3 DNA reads TGTGCCAGCAGCGGAGGGTTCTATGGCTACACCTTC.